This T cell receptor beta chain was documented in a study of T cell responses to AZD1222 COVID-19 vaccine. The CDR3 is made up of 14 amino acids. Germline V CDR1 and CDR2: MNHNY, SVGAGI (reference sequence). J lost 6 bases, V lost 6 bases, and 5 bases had no gene match. The assay was immunoSEQ multiplex PCR, and TCRdb's table has in-frame clones only and misses some. Of approximately 150,000 clones listed, around 92% are singletons. Overall study results and limits: Recipients of two AZD1222 doses showed rising Spike-specific TCR breadth and depth. Donors in the cohort were predominantly white British and more often female, and clonal diversity was possibly underestimated.

Turning to this clone: The antigen is undetermined.

This specimen was peripheral blood, taken on day 0 of AZD1222 vaccination. This chain joins TRBV6-6 and TRBJ1-5; 10 bases map to TRBD1. The receptor was isolated from an adult in good health. In nucleotides, the CDR3 is TGTGCCAGCAGCCAAGACAGGGGGCTTCAGCCCCAGCATTTT. Protein: CASSQDRGLQPQHF.